The subject of this entry is one T cell receptor beta chain. The CDR3 loop spans 16 amino acids. Germline CDR1 reads GTSNPN; CDR2 reads SVGIG (reference sequence). The germline V and J ends were trimmed by 3 bases and 0 bases, with 18 bases remaining between them. The data are from a study of blood T cell repertoires in COVID-19. The overall study: Samples of COVID-19 (acute and convalescent) were obtained from the United States, Italy and Spain. From T cells, B-cell-depleted T cells, or PBMCs came the material, which was cDNA or gDNA.

Methods used by the authors: From reference gene primer amplification, estimates of nucleated cell counts were derived. The assay was immunoSEQ multiplex PCR, and TCRdb's table has in-frame clones only and misses some. V, J and clone size derive from that table, while D and trimming were established from the DNA sequence. The data hold around 50,000 clones, with approximately 82% observed a single time. The chain recombines TRBV30 with TRBJ2-7; D might be TRBD2 (5 bases). This clonotype originated in a human donor in a cohort sampled during active COVID-19. Input material: peripheral blood. The CDR3 bases are TGTGCCTGGAGACGATCGAGCGGATTAAGCTCCTACGAGCAGTACTTC. Amino acid sequence: CAWRRSSGLSSYEQYF.